The clone carrying this T cell receptor beta chain was counted between two and nine times. Its antigen is not identified. Repertoires were generated with immunoSEQ multiplex PCR, while TCRdb's copy carries only in-frame clones and drops some. The data hold thousands of clones, with about 80% observed a single time. V shed 5 bases and J 7 bases; nucleotides not matched to a gene: 8. The CDR3 has 15 residues. Germline V lookup: CDR1 SNHLY, CDR2 FYNNEI. This specimen belongs to a study of hypomethylating agent response in myelodysplastic syndrome. General study points: The cohort was small, with only 10 to 12 patients analyzed.

The specimen was bone marrow, collected before or after starting hypomethylating agent treatment for myelodysplastic syndrome (not recorded which). The V and J genes are TRBV2 and TRBJ2-2, with 9 bases aligning to TRBD1. The TCR originated in a human donor with myelodysplastic syndrome. The CDR3 DNA reads TGTGCCAGCAGTTTCTGGGACAGGGTGGGCGGGGAGCTGTTTTTT. It is translated as CASSFWDRVGGELFF. Variable domain in full (rest from reference TRBV2 and TRBJ2-2): EPEVTQTPSHQVTQMGQEVILRCVPISNHLYFYWYRQILGQKVEFLVSFYNNEISEKSEIFDDQFSVERPDGSNFTLKIRSTKLEDSAMYFCASSFWDRVGGELFFGEGSRLTVL.